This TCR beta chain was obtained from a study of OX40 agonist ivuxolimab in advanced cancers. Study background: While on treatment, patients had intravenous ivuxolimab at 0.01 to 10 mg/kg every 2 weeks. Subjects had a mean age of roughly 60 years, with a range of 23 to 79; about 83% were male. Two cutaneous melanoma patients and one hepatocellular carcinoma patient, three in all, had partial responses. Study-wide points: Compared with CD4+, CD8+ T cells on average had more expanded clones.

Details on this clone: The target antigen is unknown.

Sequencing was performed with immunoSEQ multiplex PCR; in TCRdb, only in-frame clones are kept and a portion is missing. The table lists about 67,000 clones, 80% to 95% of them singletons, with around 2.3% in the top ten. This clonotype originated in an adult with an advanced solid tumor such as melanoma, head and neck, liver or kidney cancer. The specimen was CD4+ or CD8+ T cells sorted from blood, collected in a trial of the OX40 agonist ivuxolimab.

The CDR3 nucleotides read TGCAGCGTCCTGGGACAGGGGATAAACATTCAGTACTTC. Residues: CSVLGQGINIQYF. J is TRBJ2-4 and V is TRBV29-1; TRBD1 matches at 10 bases. Germline lookup yields CDR1 SQVTM and CDR2 ANQGSEA. CDR3 length equals 13 residues. V shed 6 bases and J 6 bases; nucleotides not matched to a gene: 5.